This TCR beta chain is from a study of blood T cells in healthy people across ages (dated by TCRdb to about 2015). Concerning the study at large: In model experiments, roughly one uniquely barcoded TCR beta cDNA molecule per two T cells was captured by template switching. The study measured age-related changes in TCR beta repertoire diversity using deep sequencing normalized with unique cDNA molecular identifiers. Four age groups were formed from the donors: young (average roughly 15 years), middle-aged (roughly 38), aged (roughly 56) and long-lived (approximately 78). Using the same blood draw, the study looked at two additional independent replicas of 1 million unique cDNA reads for two donors, one aged 18 to 30 and the other aged 80 or older.

Study-wide findings and limitations: Compared with the aged group, the long-lived group had more naive CD4+ T cells, fewer expanded clones and increased TCR diversity, a pattern suggesting age selection. There was a strong correlation between observed TCR beta diversity and the percentage of naive T cells measured by flow cytometry. Donor CMV infection status was unknown, potentially confounding age-related changes in expanded clonotypes. Bulk unsorted PBMC profiling prevented conclusive comparison of naive and antigen-experienced compartments. Observed TCR beta diversity per million T cells fell roughly linearly with age, and a significant reduction was already apparent by age around 39. Total diversity estimates from one million sequenced T cells were considered lower bounds and underestimates.

The 39 donors, aged roughly 6 to 95 years, were systemically healthy Caucasian individuals from Russia. Approximately 9.7 milliliters of peripheral blood were drawn from each donor into EDTA-treated Vacutainer tubes. PBMCs were isolated by Ficoll-Paque density-gradient centrifugation, with at least 7 million obtained per sample. Total RNA was extracted from PBMCs with Trizol reagent, with at least 5 micrograms obtained per sample. For every donor, flow cytometry on a PBMC aliquot measured the percentage of naive CD45RAhigh/CD27high T cells. The library was generated by 5' RACE. The listed sequencing device is Illumina HiSeq 2500. A second PCR of roughly 7 to 12 cycles was performed with a sample-barcoded 5' primer and a J-beta primer mix. A unique molecular identifier was introduced onto each TCR beta cDNA molecule by a template-switch 5' adaptor carrying 12 random nucleotides. At least 2.5 million CDR3-containing paired-end reads were obtained from each sample. The Mint cDNA synthesis kit, primed by a TRBC-specific oligonucleotide, was used to synthesize first-strand cDNA from all RNA. After uracil-DNA glycosylase treatment, a first 18-cycle PCR used universal primers M1SS and BC2_uni_R on all cDNA. In the original analysis: For normalization, 1 million high-quality reads, each with a distinct molecular identifier, were randomly selected from each sample. Instead of being binned into consensus sequences, reads with shared molecular identifiers were discarded. CDR3 identification, clonotype clustering and error correction used MiTCR with a Q25 quality threshold and the strictest error-elimination algorithm. A nonparametric unseen species model with Euler transformation was used to estimate lower-bound total TCR beta diversity. Using fastp at Q25 and MiXCR, TCRdb reprocessed the public reads and kept productive beta chains. Identical CDR3 protein sequences are pooled into one entry, listed with their most common genes and DNA. The V and J calls were not made by the authors but by TCRdb's processing. The sample table contains some 800,000 distinct CDR3 sequences; only one count was recorded for 25% of them. Together, the top ten hold under 4.5% of the sample.

CDR3 length: 10 amino acids, cysteine to phenylalanine. Only the CDR3 region is kept as DNA, spanning 30 bases read in frame from base 1. Based on the germline V gene (reference sequence), the CDR1 and CDR2 sequences are DFQATT and SNEGSKA. Deletion took 6 bases off V and 5 bases off J, with a span of 7 bases between the germline ends. To note about this clonotype: It has no known antigen specificity. Base quality data are lacking; no much larger clone is found one base away.

Another study also made use of these data, one on T cells of mothers and their children. The second study also describes: The donors were nine systemically healthy Caucasian individuals, made up of three mothers and their six children. cDNA synthesis used all of the extracted RNA, with roughly 1.5 ug of RNA in each 15 ul reaction. In the second PCR, sample barcodes and 2-4 random nucleotides were introduced via the M1S primer. Each mother yielded over 8.5 million TCR beta CDR3 reads and each child roughly 3.1 million reads. TCR recombination output is similarly shaped by thymic selection in related and unrelated pairs, with a minor effect exerted by inherited differences. Normalized repertoire overlap was always found to be slightly, but never significantly, higher in related mother-child pairs than in unrelated mother-child pairs. No persistent microchimeric T cell clones were found, with a detection sensitivity of approximately 100 clones per million clonotypes. The study used deep NGS to compare TCR beta repertoires of mothers and children, seeking features distinguishing related mother-child pairs from unrelated individuals. Mothers averaged 40 +/- 4 years of age and children averaged about 10 +/- 4 years. Libraries were sequenced on Illumina HiSeq 2000 with 100+100 nt paired-end reads after adapter ligation with NEBNext reagents. To prevent cross-contamination, the mother and child libraries were prepared one month apart and sequenced in separate runs. For each donor, somewhere between about 500,000 and 2,000,000 distinct TCR beta clonotypes were identified. Naive TCR beta clonotypes were estimated from low-frequency clonotypes matched to each donor's FACS-determined naive share, without sorting.

The material sequenced was blood. The receptor was isolated from a boy between 10 and 17 years old in good health. The V and J segments used are TRBV20-1 and TRBJ1-2; the D region possibly corresponds to TRBD1 (5 bases align). The DNA sequence is as follows: TGCAGTGCGGCAGGGTATGGCTACACCTTC. This is translated as CSAAGYGYTF.